Listed below are T cell receptor beta chains from one sample, sequenced in a study of shared clonotypes between healthy human individuals. TCRdb keeps only in-frame clones here, not all; method: immunoSEQ multiplex PCR. Here the sample spans 760,000 or so clones, 90% to 97% being singletons. Source material: naive CD8+ T cells sorted from blood. Every receptor here comes from a man in his thirties or forties in good health. CDR3s include the opening cysteine and the closing phenylalanine or tryptophan. The D gene is left open where the match is weak. The size entry is marked missing in some rows and otherwise reads once, few, many or a size class.

NA	TRBV27	NA	TRBJ2-1	TGTGCCAGCAGTTCTGCGAATCTCGGCGGTGAGCAGTTCTTC	CASSSANLGGEQFF
NA	TRBV6-6	NA	TRBJ1-5	TGTGCCAGCAGTTACGCAGGACAAAATCAGCCCCAGCATTTT	CASSYAGQNQPQHF
NA	TRBV14	NA	TRBJ2-7	TGTGCCAGCAGCCAAGATTTGGACTACTCCTACGAGCAGTACTTC	CASSQDLDYSYEQYF
NA	TRBV6-1	NA	TRBJ2-3	TGTGCCAGCAGTGATTCTAAAGTCCGGAACACAGATACGCAGTATTTT	CASSDSKVRNTDTQYF
TRBD1	TRBV2	once	TRBJ2-7	TGTGCCAGCAAGGCAGGGGGATTCTACGAGCAGTACTTC	CASKAGGFYEQYF
TRBD1	TRBV5-6	once	TRBJ2-7	TGTGCCAGCAGCTCAGACAGGGACAGCTACGAGCAGTACTTC	CASSSDRDSYEQYF
NA	TRBV5-1	NA	TRBJ2-3	TGCGCCAGCAGCTTCCGGGGGAGGACAGATACGCAGTATTTT	CASSFRGRTDTQYF
TRBD2	TRBV5-4	NA	TRBJ2-3	TGTGCCAGCAGCCCACCCCTACCCGGCGGGGGGCGCACAGATACGCAGTATTTT	CASSPPLPGGGRTDTQYF
NA	TRBV19	NA	TRBJ2-3	TGTGCCAGTAGTATTTCAGGGGCCCCGCTCGGAGATACGCAGTATTTT	CASSISGAPLGDTQYF
NA	TRBV27	NA	TRBJ2-7	TGTGCCAGCAGGGACGGGACGGGCTTTTACGAGCAGTACTTC	CASRDGTGFYEQYF
NA	TRBV21-1	NA	TRBJ2-7	TGTGCCAGCAGCAGAGGACAGCAATATTTCTACGAGCAGTACTTC	CASSRGQQYFYEQYF
NA	TRBV10-3	NA	TRBJ1-2	TGTGCCATCAGTGAGTCGCCAGGGGTGGACTATGGCTACACCTTC	CAISESPGVDYGYTF
NA	TRBV10-3	once	TRBJ1-1	TGTGCCATCAGTGTCAAGGGAGCCGGCACTGAAGCTTTCTTT	CAISVKGAGTEAFF
NA	TRBV7-9	NA	TRBJ2-7	TGTGCCAGCACCACCGCCTATTCCTACGAGCAGTACTTC	CASTTAYSYEQYF
NA	TRBV7-9	NA	TRBJ2-7	TGTGCCAGCAGCCCCGTCGAAAGTGGCGAGCAGTACTTC	CASSPVESGEQYF
NA	TRBV6-1	NA	TRBJ2-7	TGTGCCAGTTCGGACTTGGCCCCCTACGAGCAGTACTTC	CASSDLAPYEQYF
TRBD1	TRBV29-1	NA	TRBJ2-2	TGCAGCGTTGAAAAAGGGACAGATACCGGGGAGCTGTTTTTT	CSVEKGTDTGELFF
NA	TRBV5-4	NA	TRBJ2-7	TGTGCCAGCAGTAACCGATCGAGGGTCTACGAGCAGTACTTC	CASSNRSRVYEQYF
NA	TRBV5-1	NA	TRBJ1-1	TGCGCCAGCAGCTCCGGACAGAACATGAACACTGAAGCTTTCTTT	CASSSGQNMNTEAFF
NA	TRBV4-1	NA	TRBJ1-2	TGCGCCAGCAGCCAAGATTACAGGAGCTCTAACTATGGCTACACCTTC	CASSQDYRSSNYGYTF
NA	TRBV29-1	NA	TRBJ2-1	TGCAGCGTTGCTCGGGCGGGCAATGAGCAGTTCTTC	CSVARAGNEQFF
NA	TRBV30	NA	TRBJ1-1	TGTGCCTGGAGTGTAGGGGCGGCCTCGAGCACTGAAGCTTTCTTT	CAWSVGAASSTEAFF
TRBD1	TRBV9	NA	TRBJ1-2	TGTGCCAGCAGCGTAGGTCTGGACAGGCCCATAATATCGTTGGGCTACACCTTC	CASSVGLDRPIISLGYTF
NA	TRBV19	NA	TRBJ2-7	TGTGCCAGTAGTACTCACAGGGCCGAGCAGTACTTC	CASSTHRAEQYF
TRBD2	TRBV4-1	NA	TRBJ2-1	TGCGCCAGCAGCCGACCTAGCGGGAGCTCCTACAATGAGCAGTTCTTC	CASSRPSGSSYNEQFF
TRBD1	TRBV13	NA	TRBJ2-5	TGTGCCAGCAGCTCACAGACAGGGGAAGACCAAGAGACCCAGTACTTC	CASSSQTGEDQETQYF
NA	TRBV28	NA	TRBJ1-1	TGTGCCAGCAGTTTATTCAAGGGAGGGAACACTGAAGCTTTCTTT	CASSLFKGGNTEAFF
NA	TRBV28	NA	TRBJ2-7	TGTGCCAGCAGTGAGGCGGGGGCCAGCGAGCAGTACTTC	CASSEAGASEQYF
TRBD1	TRBV7-9	NA	TRBJ2-5	TGTGCCAGCAGCCGGAGGACAGGGCACCAAGAGACCCAGTACTTC	CASSRRTGHQETQYF
NA	TRBV11-2	NA	TRBJ2-7	TGTGCCAGCAGCTTAGGGGGGATGGGGGGAGACGAGCAGTACTTC	CASSLGGMGGDEQYF
TRBD2	TRBV29-1	NA	TRBJ2-5	TGCAGCGTTGAGGGTCTAGCGGGGGAGACCCAGTACTTC	CSVEGLAGETQYF
NA	TRBV14	NA	TRBJ2-1	TGTGCCAGCAGCCTGAGTGGGGCTAGCTCCTACAATGAGCAGTTCTTC	CASSLSGASSYNEQFF